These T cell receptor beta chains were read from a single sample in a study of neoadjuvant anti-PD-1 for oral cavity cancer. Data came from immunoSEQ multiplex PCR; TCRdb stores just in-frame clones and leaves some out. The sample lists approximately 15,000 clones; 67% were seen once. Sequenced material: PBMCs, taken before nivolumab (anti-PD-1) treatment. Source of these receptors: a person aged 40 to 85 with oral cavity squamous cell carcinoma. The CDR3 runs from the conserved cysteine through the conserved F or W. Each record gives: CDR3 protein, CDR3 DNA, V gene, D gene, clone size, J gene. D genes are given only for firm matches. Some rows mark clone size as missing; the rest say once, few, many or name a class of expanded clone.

CASSITQGADYGYTF TGTGCCAGCAGTATCACTCAGGGGGCAGACTATGGCTACACCTTC TRBV6-1 TRBD1 once TRBJ1-2
CASSVGRDPSYNEQFF TGTGCCAGCAGCGTAGGAAGGGACCCTTCCTACAATGAGCAGTTCTTC TRBV9 NA NA TRBJ2-1
CSVDGGFMNTEAFF TGCAGCGTTGATGGCGGATTCATGAACACTGAAGCTTTCTTT TRBV29-1 NA NA TRBJ1-1
CANSPGQFYLNTEAFF TGTGCCAACAGCCCCGGACAGTTTTACTTGAACACTGAAGCTTTCTTT TRBV5-6 NA NA TRBJ1-1
CASRLAGVRYNEQFF TGTGCCAGTCGACTAGCGGGAGTCCGATACAATGAGCAGTTCTTC TRBV19 TRBD2 few TRBJ2-1
CASSDREMNTEAFF TGTGCCAGCAGCGACAGGGAAATGAACACTGAAGCTTTCTTT TRBV5-4 TRBD1 once TRBJ1-1
CSVALRGANTEAFF TGCAGCGTCGCCTTGAGGGGGGCGAACACTGAAGCTTTCTTT TRBV29-1 NA once TRBJ1-1
CSVGVLADYYNEQFF TGCAGCGTTGGGGTACTAGCGGATTACTACAATGAGCAGTTCTTC TRBV29-1 TRBD2 NA TRBJ2-1
CASSLSSNEQYF TGTGCCAGCAGCTTATCCAGCAACGAGCAGTACTTC TRBV7-9 NA few TRBJ2-7
CASRGQGDTEAFF TGTGCCAGCAGAGGACAGGGAGACACTGAAGCTTTCTTT TRBV6-1 TRBD1 NA TRBJ1-1
CASSFQTGDTGELFF TGTGCCAGCAGCTTTCAGACAGGGGACACCGGGGAGCTGTTTTTT TRBV11-1 TRBD1 once TRBJ2-2
CASSQSMALNTEAFF TGTGCCAGCTCTCAATCGATGGCCCTGAACACTGAAGCTTTCTTT TRBV18 NA NA TRBJ1-1
CAISESPLESGYEQYF TGTGCCATCAGTGAGTCTCCTCTAGAGTCGGGGTACGAGCAGTACTTC TRBV10-3 NA few TRBJ2-7
CASSLPQGEGTEAFF TGCGCCAGCAGCCTACCCCAGGGGGAGGGAACTGAAGCTTTCTTT TRBV4-1 TRBD1 few TRBJ1-1
CASSLGNNRGRGTQYF TGTGCCAGCAGCTTGGGGAATAACAGGGGGCGAGGTACGCAGTATTTT TRBV5-6 TRBD1 once TRBJ2-3
CASRAGQVSYEQYF TGCGCCAGCAGGGCGGGACAGGTCTCCTACGAGCAGTACTTC TRBV5-1 TRBD1 NA TRBJ2-7
CSGGEVIGELFF TGCAGCGGAGGGGAGGTGATCGGGGAGCTGTTTTTT TRBV29-1 NA NA TRBJ2-2
CASSVDPKVGEQYF TGTGCCAGCAGCGTAGATCCTAAAGTCGGCGAGCAGTACTTC TRBV9 NA NA TRBJ2-7
CASSLGGLGTDTQYF TGTGCCAGCAGCCTAGGTGGGCTAGGGACAGATACGCAGTATTTT TRBV11-2 NA NA TRBJ2-3
CASSETGQGTGELFF TGTGCCAGCAGTGAAACGGGACAGGGGACCGGGGAGCTGTTTTTT TRBV2 TRBD1 NA TRBJ2-2
CASIVGTEAFF TGTGCCAGCATAGTTGGTACTGAAGCTTTCTTT TRBV6-6 NA NA TRBJ1-1
CSARQETQYF TGCAGTGCCCGCCAAGAGACCCAGTACTTC TRBV20-1 NA NA TRBJ2-5
CASSLSALTGNEQFF TGTGCCAGCAGCTTATCTGCCTTAACGGGCAATGAGCAGTTCTTC TRBV7-2 NA NA TRBJ2-1
CASSSQGAGTEAFF TGTGCCAGCAGCTCACAGGGGGCTGGGACTGAAGCTTTCTTT TRBV6-1 TRBD1 NA TRBJ1-1
CASSESNSNQPQHF TGCGCCAGCAGTGAATCGAATAGCAATCAGCCCCAGCATTTT TRBV10-2 NA NA TRBJ1-5
CASRPRGTPEMETQYF TGTGCAAGTCGTCCCCGGGGGACCCCAGAGATGGAGACCCAGTACTTC TRBV12-2 NA NA TRBJ2-5
CASSGGLVNEQFF TGTGCCAGCAGTGGGGGACTGGTCAATGAGCAGTTCTTC TRBV27 NA NA TRBJ2-1
CASSPRTGLEQYF TGTGCCAGCAGCCCCCGGACAGGGCTCGAGCAGTACTTC TRBV7-6 TRBD1 NA TRBJ2-7
CASSQDPEGQGGNTIYF TGTGCCAGCAGCCAAGATCCCGAAGGGCAGGGTGGAAACACCATATATTTT TRBV4-2 NA NA TRBJ1-3
CASTQGGDTQYF TGTGCCAGCACCCAGGGCGGGGATACGCAGTATTTT TRBV7-8 NA NA TRBJ2-3
CASRGDRGGSSTDTQYF TGTGCCAGCAGAGGGGACCGTGGGGGGTCGAGCACAGATACGCAGTATTTT TRBV25-1 NA NA TRBJ2-3
CASRDGTGNQPQHF TGTGCCAGCAGGGATGGGACAGGGAATCAGCCCCAGCATTTT TRBV6-6 TRBD1 once TRBJ1-5
CASSSGQGLVTGELFF TGCGCCAGCAGCTCCGGACAGGGGCTGGTCACCGGGGAGCTGTTTTTT TRBV5-1 TRBD1 NA TRBJ2-2
CAGTTGADTQYF TGTGCCGGGACGACGGGGGCCGATACGCAGTATTTT TRBV30 NA NA TRBJ2-3
CASSHGLGGYTF TGTGCCAGCAGCCACGGATTGGGTGGCTACACCTTC TRBV14 NA once TRBJ1-2
CASRPRQGWRNEQFF TGTGCCAGCAGACCAAGACAGGGTTGGAGGAATGAGCAGTTCTTC TRBV6-5 TRBD1 NA TRBJ2-1
CASRDRGQLGAFF TGTGCCAGCAGAGACCGAGGTCAGCTGGGAGCTTTCTTT TRBV6-1 NA NA TRBJ1-1
CSVEKSASTDTQYF TGCAGCGTTGAGAAGTCAGCCAGCACAGATACGCAGTATTTT TRBV29-1 NA NA TRBJ2-3
CASSLDGGLAGSATQYF TGCGCCAGCAGCTTGGACGGGGGACTAGCGGGATCGGCTACGCAGTATTTT TRBV5-1 TRBD2 NA TRBJ2-3